The 20 T cell receptor beta chains below all came from one sample that was sequenced in a study of regulatory T cells in long-lasting Graves disease. The time point was: persistent/refractory GD, antithyroid drugs over 5 years with positive TRAb. From PBMCs, RNA was extracted and then used to make the TCR library. Library construction for TCR beta used iRepertoire HTBI primers and Arm-PCR of CDR3 regions. TCRdb redid the calling of the multiplex PCR reads with MiXCR, one entry per CDR3 protein. Here the sample spans 300,000 to 500,000 distinct CDR3 sequences, around 21% being singletons. Sequenced material: peripheral blood mononuclear cells (PBMCs), taken when the disease was refractory, from a patient treated with antithyroid drugs. These receptors all stem from a female donor with Graves disease.

This clonotype was seen only a few times. One base away lies a much larger clone, so this may be a sequencing read error. This chain joins TRBV6-2 or TRBV6-3 and TRBJ1-1; D is uncertain. Between the trimmed V and J ends, which lost 4 bases and 2 bases, there was a span of 8 bases. The CDR3 contains 13 residues. The germline gives CDR1 MNHEY, CDR2 SVGEGT. CDR3 in amino acids: CASSSTINTEAFF. The CDR3 DNA is TGTGCCAGCAGTTCAACGATAAACACTGAAGCTTTCTTT.

There are many counts of this clonotype. The junction does not match germline at one end; this may be a read error. The chain uses TRBV2 and TRBJ1-2, with D perhaps matching TRBD1 (5 bases). This CDR3 has 13 amino acids. Germline assignment: CDR1 SNHLY and CDR2 FYNNEI. CDR3 DNA: TGCGCCAGCAGCCGGGAGGGGAACTATGGCTACACCTTC. Translated: CASSREGNYGYTF.

This clonotype was counted many times. The J gene is TRBJ1-1, the V gene TRBV20-1; D not resolved. V lost 0 bases to trimming and J lost 1 base, with 3 bases between them. Germline V lookup: CDR1 DFQATT, CDR2 SNEGSKA (reference sequence). The CDR3 loop spans 12 amino acids. CDR3 sequence: CSARERNTEAFF. In DNA form, the CDR3 reads TGCAGTGCTAGAGAAAGGAACACTGAAGCTTTCTTT.

This clonotype appeared many times. The DNA of the CDR3 is TGTGCCAGCAGTTCCCTCAGGGGGTTGAACACTGAAGCTTTCTTT. Translated, it gives CASSSLRGLNTEAFF. The V call is TRBV28, the J call TRBJ1-1; 7 bases fit TRBD1. The germline V gene has CDR1 MDHEN and CDR2 SYDVKM. The CDR3 runs 15 residues. Unmatched junction bases numbered 5, after V lost 4 bases and J lost 0 bases. Combining the CDR3 with reference TRBV28 and TRBJ1-1 gives the whole variable domain DVKVTQSSRYLVKRTGEKVFLECVQDMDHENMFWYRQDPGLGLRLIYFSYDVKMKEKGDIPEGYSVSREKKERFSLILESASTNQTSMYLCASSSLRGLNTEAFFGQGTRLTVV.

The table lists this clonotype with many counts. The chain uses TRBV2 and TRBJ1-1; a weak D match, TRBD1 (6 bases). The V gene's germline CDR1 is SNHLY and CDR2 FYNNEI. The CDR3 sequence is 12 residues long. V was shortened by 6 bases and J by 5 bases, with 10 bases between the two germline ends. CDR3 residues: CASRAGVTEAFF. CDR3 nucleotide sequence: TGTGCCAGCAGGGCAGGGGTAACTGAAGCTTTCTTT. The full variable domain, with the rest looked up from reference TRBV2 and TRBJ1-1, is EPEVTQTPSHQVTQMGQEVILRCVPISNHLYFYWYRQILGQKVEFLVSFYNNEISEKSEIFDDQFSVERPDGSNFTLKIRSTKLEDSAMYFCASRAGVTEAFFGQGTRLTVV.

In its sample, this clonotype was seen many times. Here the CDR3 reads CASSSWDISYEQYF. CDR3 DNA: TGTGCCAGCAGTTCCTGGGACATCTCCTACGAGCAGTACTTC. This chain links TRBV6-5 with TRBJ2-7; tentative D call: TRBD1 (6 bases). In germline, CDR1 is MNHEY, CDR2 SVGAGI. Between the trimmed V and J ends, which lost 4 bases and 0 bases, there was a span of 10 bases. CDR3 length: 14 residues.

This clonotype turned up a few times. This chain uses TRBV6-2 or TRBV6-3 with TRBJ2-7; no clear D. From germline, CDR1 is MNHEY and CDR2 SVGEGT. CDR3 length: 15 residues. Trimming left V 4 bases short and J 1 base short, with 14 bases between. CDR3 region: CASSSVGTLSYEQYF. The CDR3 DNA sequence: TGTGCCAGCAGTTCGGTAGGAACACTATCCTACGAGCAGTACTTC.

The sample holds many counts of this clonotype. This chain connects TRBV28 to TRBJ2-6; D ambiguous. Per germline, CDR1 MDHEN and CDR2 SYDVKM. V was trimmed by 6 bases and J by 0 bases, leaving 12 bases between them. The CDR3 length is 16 residues. Here the CDR3 reads CASSSPVSSGANVLTF. As DNA, the CDR3 is TGTGCCAGCAGCTCGCCAGTTAGCTCTGGGGCCAACGTCCTGACTTTC. Combining the CDR3 with reference TRBV28 and TRBJ2-6 gives the whole variable domain DVKVTQSSRYLVKRTGEKVFLECVQDMDHENMFWYRQDPGLGLRLIYFSYDVKMKEKGDIPEGYSVSREKKERFSLILESASTNQTSMYLCASSSPVSSGANVLTFGAGSRLTVL.

The chain recombines TRBV16 with TRBJ2-1; no firm D call. This CDR3 has 13 residues. V lost 0 bases and J lost 8, with 8 bases in between. Per the germline V gene, CDR1 is KGHSY and CDR2 is FQNENV. The CDR3 reads CASSQSASYEQFF. Written as DNA, the CDR3 is TGTGCCAGCAGCCAATCGGCGAGCTATGAGCAGTTCTTC.

The rearrangement links TRBV6-2 or TRBV6-3 to TRBJ2-2; the match to TRBD2 covers 9 bases. Germline lookup yields CDR1 MNHEY and CDR2 SVGEGT. The V gene end was trimmed by 4 bases and the J gene end by 1 base; junction bases not matched to a gene: 4. The CDR3 length is 16 residues. CDR3 in amino acids: CASSSGTSRNTGELFF. Here the CDR3 DNA reads TGTGCCAGCAGTTCGGGGACTAGCAGGAACACCGGGGAGCTGTTTTTT.

This clonotype was seen at least ten times. The chain combines TRBV15 with TRBJ1-4, with D possibly TRBD1 on 5 matching bases. The length of the CDR3 is 16 residues. Germline V lookup: CDR1 LNHNV, CDR2 YYDKDF (reference sequence). V was cut by 2 bases and J by 5 bases, with 15 bases left in between. The chain's CDR3 is CATSRRSGTQNEKLFF. CDR3 nucleotides: TGTGCCACCAGCAGACGATCCGGGACCCAGAATGAAAAACTGTTTTTT.

The chain links TRBV28 to TRBJ1-5; no definite D call. Germline CDR1 is MDHEN and CDR2 is SYDVKM. The V end lost 4 bases, the J end lost 3 bases, and 4 bases lay between the germline ends. CDR3 length equals 12 residues. The CDR3: CASSYINQPQHF. CDR3 nucleotide sequence: TGTGCCAGCAGTTACATCAATCAGCCCCAGCATTTT.

V usage is TRBV20-1 and J usage is TRBJ2-7; D not certain. The CDR3 is 13 residues long. The V and J ends lost 6 bases and 1 base respectively, with 13 bases between them. Germline-derived CDR1 and CDR2 are DFQATT and SNEGSKA (reference sequence). The CDR3 bases are TGCAGTGCCACGCGGCCACTGTCCTACGAGCAGTACTTC. Its protein product is CSATRPLSYEQYF.

This clonotype was recorded at least ten times. The gene calls are TRBV11-2 and TRBJ2-5, with D tentatively TRBD1 (6 bases). Germline V gene lookup returns CDR1 SGHAT and CDR2 FQNNGV. The CDR3 totals 14 residues. V lost 5 bases and J lost 0, with 10 bases in between. Here the CDR3 DNA reads TGTGCCAGCAGCGGTCGGGACAACCAAGAGACCCAGTACTTC. Protein sequence: CASSGRDNQETQYF. The full variable domain, rest sourced from reference TRBV11-2 and TRBJ2-5, is EAGVAQSPRYKIIEKRQSVAFWCNPISGHATLYWYQQILGQGPKLLIQFQNNGVVDDSQLPKDRFSAERLKGVDSTLKIQPAKLEDSAVYLCASSGRDNQETQYFGPGTRLLVL.

This clonotype occurred a few times. The V call is TRBV30, the J call TRBJ1-2, with a tentative D call TRBD1 (5 bases). The CDR3 is made up of 12 amino acids. Germline V lookup: CDR1 GTSNPN, CDR2 SVGIG (reference sequence). The V end lost 8 bases, the J end lost 5 bases, and 15 bases lay between the germline ends. CDR3 region: CARGGFPYGYTF. The CDR3 nucleotides read TGTGCCCGGGGGGGATTCCCTTATGGCTACACCTTC.

The chain uses TRBV20-1 and TRBJ1-5; 7 nucleotides line up with TRBD1. V trimming: 1 base; J trimming: 3 bases; junction bases outside the gene matches: 9. In germline, CDR1 is DFQATT, CDR2 SNEGSKA (reference sequence). The CDR3 covers 16 residues. CDR3 bases: TGCAGTGCTAGAGCCGGGGGACAGCCGGACAATCAGCCCCAGCATTTT. As protein: CSARAGGQPDNQPQHF.

This clonotype showed up just a few times. The chain uses TRBV5-1 and TRBJ1-1; weak D call: TRBD1 (5 bases). Germline values: CDR1 SGHRS, CDR2 YFSETQ. Deletions cut 3 bases from V and 9 bases from J, with 21 bases between. The length of the CDR3 is 15 residues. Here the CDR3 reads CASSSTGTLDTKAFF. DNA of the CDR3: TGCGCCAGCAGCTCCACCGGGACTCTCGATACGAAAGCTTTCTTT.

The chain links TRBV29-1 to TRBJ2-3; D gene unclear. Trimming removed 7 bases at V and 5 bases at J, with 13 bases between. The CDR3 is 12 residues long. The V gene's germline CDR1 is SQVTM and CDR2 ANQGSEA. The CDR3 spells CSAMTTVDTQYF. The DNA for the CDR3 is TGCAGCGCGATGACGACTGTAGATACGCAGTATTTT.

This clonotype was picked up a small number of times. The chain has TRBV5-6 and TRBJ2-7; the match to TRBD1 covers 10 bases. The V segment lost 2 bases and the J segment 4 bases; nucleotides outside the gene matches: 6. The CDR3 is 15 residues long. The germline CDR1 and CDR2 sequences are SGHDT and YYEEEE. CDR3 sequence (DNA): TGTGCCAGCAGCTTCGCCGGGACAGGGGTTTACGAGCAGTACTTC. Translating it yields CASSFAGTGVYEQYF.

This clonotype was seen ten or more times. The chain couples TRBV12-3 or TRBV12-4 to TRBJ1-5; D may be TRBD1 (5 bases). The ends were cut back, 6 bases at V and 4 bases at J, with 10 bases in the middle. The CDR3 is made up of 13 amino acids. The DNA for the CDR3 is TGTGCCAGCAGACCCGGGGCAAATCAGCCCCAGCATTTT. This gives the protein CASRPGANQPQHF.